This T cell receptor (beta chain) appears in the sequencing data of a study of blood T cell repertoires in COVID-19 (dated by TCRdb to about 2020). Describing the broader study: Collaborator samples came from the United States, Italy and Spain and covered acute and convalescent phases of COVID-19. The prospective study material was composed of cDNA or gDNA derived from T cells, B-cell-depleted T cells, or PBMCs. Subjects who had been exposed to COVID-19, were actively infected with it, or had recovered from it provided the deeply sampled blood TCRbeta repertoires that made up the dataset. The repertoires were released in a freely available public database meant as a resource for research on the immune response to SARS-CoV-2. Samples were obtained from the ongoing ImmuneRACE study (first 160 participants) and from 1,200 or so subjects provided by 6 global collaborators. A de-identified subject ID, COVID-19 status, age in years and sex were almost always included in the sample metadata. Where available, HLA class I and class II types were taken from metadata supplied by the sample provider and were not determined by assay-based typing. What the research found in general, with its limitations: The quantity of clinical and demographic metadata differed by source and by participant and was supplied without curation.

The CDR3 contains 15 residues, cysteine and phenylalanine counted. The read is trimmed to its CDR3 DNA, 45 bases read in frame from base 1. For CDR1 and CDR2, the germline V gene (reference sequence) lists SGHNT and YYREEE. Here V drops 6 bases and J drops 5 bases, and the junction holds 10 bases not matched to any gene. TCRbeta CDR3 regions were amplified from genomic DNA using the immunoSEQ Assay, a bias-controlled multiplex PCR. The authors' analysis ran thus. Nucleated cell counts per sample were estimated from amplification of reference gene primers within the assay. Sequence reads were collapsed and filtered to measure the absolute abundance of every unique TCRbeta CDR3 rearrangement. Productive Simpson clonality was computed per sample as the square root of Simpson's diversity index over productive rearrangements. TCRdb holds this immuneACCESS table with in-frame rearrangements only. Some clones are missing; in checked studies, unresolved V genes explain under half, and the rest has no known cause. V and J calls and clone size are copied from that table; D and trimming were computed from the DNA. Within this sample are 150,000 or so clones, with about 90% of them counted one time only. About 2% of the sample belongs to the ten largest clones.

This clone was seen at least ten times. Its antigen target is currently unknown. One base away there is no much larger clone; base qualities are not given. Whole blood was collected in K2EDTA tubes by collaborating institutions according to the institutions' own protocols. Collaborator samples were shipped for TCRbeta analysis as frozen whole blood, isolated PBMCs, or DNA extracted from either sample type. The rearrangement combines TRBV5-4 with TRBJ2-7, and TRBD2 aligns with 11 junction nucleotides. The TCR comes from a human donor in a cohort sampled during active COVID-19. The sequencing input was peripheral blood. The CDR3: CASTNGLAGPHEQYF. At the DNA level, the sequence is TGTGCCAGCACCAATGGACTAGCGGGTCCACACGAGCAGTACTTC.